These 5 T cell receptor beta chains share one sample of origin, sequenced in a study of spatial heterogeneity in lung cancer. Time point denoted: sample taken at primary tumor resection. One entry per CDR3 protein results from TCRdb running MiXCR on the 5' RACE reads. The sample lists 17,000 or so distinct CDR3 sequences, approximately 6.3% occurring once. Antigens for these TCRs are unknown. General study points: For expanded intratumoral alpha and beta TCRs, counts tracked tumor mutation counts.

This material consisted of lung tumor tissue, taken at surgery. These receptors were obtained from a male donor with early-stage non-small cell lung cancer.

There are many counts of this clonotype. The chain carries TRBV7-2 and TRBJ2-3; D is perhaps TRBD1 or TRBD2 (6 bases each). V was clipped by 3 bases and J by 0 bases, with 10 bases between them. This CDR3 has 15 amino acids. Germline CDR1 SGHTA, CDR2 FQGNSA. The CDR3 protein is CASSLRRGSTDTQYF. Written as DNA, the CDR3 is TGTGCCAGCAGCTTGAGGAGGGGGAGCACAGATACGCAGTATTTT.

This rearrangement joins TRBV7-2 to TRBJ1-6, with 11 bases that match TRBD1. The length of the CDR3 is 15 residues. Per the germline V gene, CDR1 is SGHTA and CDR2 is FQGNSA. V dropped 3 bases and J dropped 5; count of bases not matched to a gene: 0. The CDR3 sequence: CASSLDRGHNSPLHF. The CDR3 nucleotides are TGTGCCAGCAGCTTGGACAGGGGGCATAATTCACCCCTCCACTTT. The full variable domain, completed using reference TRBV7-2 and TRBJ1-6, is GAGVSQSPSNKVTEKGKDVELRCDPISGHTALYWYRQSLGQGLEFLIYFQGNSAPDKSGLPSDRFSAERTGGSVSTLTIQRTQQEDSAVYLCASSLDRGHNSPLHFGNGTRLTVT.

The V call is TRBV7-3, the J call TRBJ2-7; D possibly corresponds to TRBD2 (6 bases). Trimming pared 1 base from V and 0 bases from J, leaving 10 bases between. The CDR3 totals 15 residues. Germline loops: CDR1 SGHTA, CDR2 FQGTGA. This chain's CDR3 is CASSLMRGSSYEQYF. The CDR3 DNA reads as TGTGCCAGCAGCTTAATGCGGGGTAGCTCCTACGAGCAGTACTTC.

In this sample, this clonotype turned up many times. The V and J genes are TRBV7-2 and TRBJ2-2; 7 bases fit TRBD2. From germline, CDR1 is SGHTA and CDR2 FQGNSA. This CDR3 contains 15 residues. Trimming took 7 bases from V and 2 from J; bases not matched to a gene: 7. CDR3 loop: CASTHWGLNTGELFF. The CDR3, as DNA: TGTGCCAGCACCCATTGGGGACTAAACACCGGGGAGCTGTTTTTT.

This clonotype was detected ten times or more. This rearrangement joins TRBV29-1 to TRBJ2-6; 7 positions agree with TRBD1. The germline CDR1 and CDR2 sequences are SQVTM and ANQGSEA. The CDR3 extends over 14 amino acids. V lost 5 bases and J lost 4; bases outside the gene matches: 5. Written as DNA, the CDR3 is TGCAGCGTTCTAGGGACAGCCGGGGCCAACGTCCTGACTTTC. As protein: CSVLGTAGANVLTF.